This T cell receptor beta chain was documented in a study of CD8+ T cells in alopecia areata. Turning to the study itself: Each day, treated patients took oral tofacitinib twice, at 5 to 10 mg per dose.

With respect to this clone: What it binds is unknown.

Treatment specified: oral pan-JAK inhibitor, 5-10 mg twice daily. The study team obtained lesional scalp punch biopsies and peripheral blood from alopecia areata patients. Findings and caveats of the study: Tofacitinib significantly reduced both scalp clonality and expanded CD8+ clones among the top 100.

Sequencing relied on a cDNA template that was reverse transcribed from extracted RNA. The data were produced by immunoSEQ multiplex PCR, yet TCRdb's version contains in-frame clones alone and is incomplete. Of 200,000 to 250,000 clones in the sample, roughly 40% were seen once. Sample: CD4+ T cells sorted from blood, taken at approximately week 36, from a patient treated with tofacitinib. The TCR comes from a human donor with alopecia areata.

DNA of the CDR3: TGTGCCAGCAGCTTAGTGCCGGGGTCCGGGGAGCTGTTTTTT. Protein product: CASSLVPGSGELFF. The rearrangement links TRBV7-3 to TRBJ2-2; TRBD2 is a possible D gene (5 bases). The CDR3 runs 14 residues. V lost 2 bases, J lost 6 bases, and 10 bases lay in between. The germline V gene has CDR1 SGHTA and CDR2 FQGTGA.